This T cell receptor beta chain was sequenced for a study of shared clonotypes between healthy human individuals. Sorted-subset replicate PCRs used 200 ng of genomic DNA. This amount corresponded to 33,000 or so T cell genomes. Clones were read by immunoSEQ multiplex PCR, and TCRdb kept only the in-frame ones, dropping some. The table includes some 1 million clones, about 75% detected once. Notes on the study in general: Sequencing depth was expected to affect clonotype sharing among donors.

Naive CD45RA+ and memory CD45RA-negative subsets were split from CD4+ cells. CDR1 is MNHNS and CDR2 is SASEGT in the germline V gene. V was trimmed by 9 bases and J by 8 bases, leaving 22 bases between them. This CDR3 is 15 amino acids long. As to this clone: Its target is unknown.

This receptor was identified in a man between 18 and 29 years old in good health. The V and J genes are TRBV6-1 and TRBJ2-2, with D possibly matching TRBD2 (6 bases). Sequenced sample: memory CD4+ T cells sorted from blood. Subset reported: CD45RA-negative fraction. The CDR3 nucleotides read TGTGCCAGTGCTCCGGGACTTTCACTTGAGGGGGAGCTGTTTTTT. This gives the protein CASAPGLSLEGELFF.